This T cell receptor (beta chain) was profiled in a study of blood T cell repertoires in COVID-19. About the research overall: Samples came from the United States, Italy and Spain, spanning acute and convalescent COVID-19. T cells, B-cell-depleted T cells, or PBMCs supplied cDNA or gDNA.

V gave up 3 bases and J gave up 4 bases; unmatched junction bases: 13. This CDR3 spans 19 amino acids. Germline assignment: CDR1 LGHNA and CDR2 YNFKEQ. Per the original methods: Nucleated cell number was recorded as an estimate derived from reference gene primer amplification. Repertoires were generated with immunoSEQ multiplex PCR, while TCRdb's copy carries only in-frame clones and drops some. V and J calls plus clone size are reproduced from that table; the DNA served to infer D and trimming. The table lists 70,000 to 75,000 clones, over 75% of them singletons. The genes are TRBV4-2 and TRBJ2-7, with 15 nucleotides matching TRBD2. The material sequenced was peripheral blood. The sequence was collected from a woman between 18 and 29 years old with acute or convalescent COVID-19. CDR3 bases: TGTGCCAGCAGCCAGGGACTAGCGGGGGGACACGATATGCTTTACGAGCAGTACTTC. This encodes CASSQGLAGGHDMLYEQYF.